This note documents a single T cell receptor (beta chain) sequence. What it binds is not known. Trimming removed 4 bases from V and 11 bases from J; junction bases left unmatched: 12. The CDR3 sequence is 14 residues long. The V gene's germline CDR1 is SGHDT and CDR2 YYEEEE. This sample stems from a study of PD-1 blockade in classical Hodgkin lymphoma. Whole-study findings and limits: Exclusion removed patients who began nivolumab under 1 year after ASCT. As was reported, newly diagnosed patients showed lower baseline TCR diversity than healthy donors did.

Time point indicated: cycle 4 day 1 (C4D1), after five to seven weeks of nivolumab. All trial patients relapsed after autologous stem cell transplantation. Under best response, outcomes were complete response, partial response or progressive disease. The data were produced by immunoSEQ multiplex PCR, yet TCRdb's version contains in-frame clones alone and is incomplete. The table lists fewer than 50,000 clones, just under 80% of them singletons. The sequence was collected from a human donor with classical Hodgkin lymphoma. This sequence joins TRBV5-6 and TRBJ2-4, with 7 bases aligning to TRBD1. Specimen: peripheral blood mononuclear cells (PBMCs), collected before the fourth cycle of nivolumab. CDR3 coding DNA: TGTGCCAGCAGCCCGACAGGGAATCATCCCTTTCAGTACTTC. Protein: CASSPTGNHPFQYF.